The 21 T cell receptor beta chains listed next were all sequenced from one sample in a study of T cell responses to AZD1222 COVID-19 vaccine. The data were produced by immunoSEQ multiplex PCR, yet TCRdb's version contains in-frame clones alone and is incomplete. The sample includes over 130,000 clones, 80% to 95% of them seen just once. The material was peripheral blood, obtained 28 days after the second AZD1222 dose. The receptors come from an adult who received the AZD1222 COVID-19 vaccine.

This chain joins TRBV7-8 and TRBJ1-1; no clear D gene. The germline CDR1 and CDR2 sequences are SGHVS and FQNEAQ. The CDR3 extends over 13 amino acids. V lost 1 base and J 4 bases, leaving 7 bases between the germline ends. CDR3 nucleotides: TGTGCCAGCAGCTTAGATGGGTTCACTGAAGCTTTCTTT. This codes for CASSLDGFTEAFF.

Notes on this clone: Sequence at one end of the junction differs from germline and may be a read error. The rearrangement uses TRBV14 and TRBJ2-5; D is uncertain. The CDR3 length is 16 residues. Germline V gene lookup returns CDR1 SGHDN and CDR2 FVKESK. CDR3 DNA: TGTGCCAGCAGTCAAGATCACGACTGGCGACAAGAGACCCAGTACTTC. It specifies CASSQDHDWRQETQYF.

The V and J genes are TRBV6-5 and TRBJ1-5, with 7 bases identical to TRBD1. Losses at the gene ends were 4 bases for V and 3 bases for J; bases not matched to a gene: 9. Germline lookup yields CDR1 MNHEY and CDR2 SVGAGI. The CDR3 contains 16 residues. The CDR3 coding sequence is TGTGCCAGCAGTTCCCACCGGGACAGATACAATCAGCCCCAGCATTTT. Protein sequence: CASSSHRDRYNQPQHF.

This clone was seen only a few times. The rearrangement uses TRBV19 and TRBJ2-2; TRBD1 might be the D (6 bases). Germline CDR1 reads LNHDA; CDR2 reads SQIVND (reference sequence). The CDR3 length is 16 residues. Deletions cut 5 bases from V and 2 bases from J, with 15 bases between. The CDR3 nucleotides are TGTGCCAGTAGTCCGGCGAGGACAGTCAACACCGGGGAGCTGTTTTTT. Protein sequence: CASSPARTVNTGELFF. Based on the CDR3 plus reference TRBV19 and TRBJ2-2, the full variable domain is DGGITQSPKYLFRKEGQNVTLSCEQNLNHDAMYWYRQDPGQGLRLIYYSQIVNDFQKGDIAEGYSVSREKKESFPLTVTSAQKNPTAFYLCASSPARTVNTGELFFGEGSRLTVL.

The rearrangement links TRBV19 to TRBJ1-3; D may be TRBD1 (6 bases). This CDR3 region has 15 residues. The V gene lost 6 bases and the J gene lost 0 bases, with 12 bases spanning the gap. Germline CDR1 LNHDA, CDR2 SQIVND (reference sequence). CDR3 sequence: CASRQDRYSGNTIYF. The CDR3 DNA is TGTGCCAGTAGACAAGACAGGTACTCTGGAAACACCATATATTTT.

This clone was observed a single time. The DNA for the CDR3 is TGTGCCAGCAGCTTAGGTCCCCAAGAGACCCAGTACTTC. Translating gives CASSLGPQETQYF. J is TRBJ2-5 and V is TRBV7-7; D remains ambiguous. Trimming shortened V by 1 base and J by 1 base, and 4 bases separated the two germline ends. Germline CDR1 is SSHAT and CDR2 is FNYEAQ (reference sequence). The CDR3 covers 13 residues.

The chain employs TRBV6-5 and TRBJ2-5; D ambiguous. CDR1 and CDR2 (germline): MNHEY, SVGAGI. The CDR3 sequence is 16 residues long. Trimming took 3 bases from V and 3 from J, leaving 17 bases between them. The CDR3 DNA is TGTGCCAGCAGTTATCTGGGTCGAAGTTTGAAAGAGACCCAGTACTTC. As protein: CASSYLGRSLKETQYF.

This chain's CDR3 is CASPGKGGKESYNEQFF. Here the CDR3 DNA reads TGTGCAAGCCCCGGGAAAGGCGGGAAGGAATCCTACAATGAGCAGTTCTTC. The chain recombines TRBV5-4 with TRBJ2-1, with a tentative D call TRBD2 (6 bases). The germline CDR1 and CDR2 sequences are SGHNT and YYREEE (reference sequence). This CDR3 spans 17 amino acids.

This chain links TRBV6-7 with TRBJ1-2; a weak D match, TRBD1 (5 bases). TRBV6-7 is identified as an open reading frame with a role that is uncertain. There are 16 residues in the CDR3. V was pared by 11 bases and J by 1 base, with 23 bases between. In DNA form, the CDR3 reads TGTGCCGGCTCCAACCAAGGGGCCCGTTTTAACTATGGCTACACCTTC. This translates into CAGSNQGARFNYGYTF.

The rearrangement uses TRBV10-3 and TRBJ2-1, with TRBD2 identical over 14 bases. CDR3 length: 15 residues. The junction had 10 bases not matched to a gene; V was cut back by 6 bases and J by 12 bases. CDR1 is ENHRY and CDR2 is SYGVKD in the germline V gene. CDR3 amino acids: CAISTGTSGSGGQFF. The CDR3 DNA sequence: TGTGCCATCAGCACCGGGACTAGCGGGAGCGGTGGGCAGTTCTTC.

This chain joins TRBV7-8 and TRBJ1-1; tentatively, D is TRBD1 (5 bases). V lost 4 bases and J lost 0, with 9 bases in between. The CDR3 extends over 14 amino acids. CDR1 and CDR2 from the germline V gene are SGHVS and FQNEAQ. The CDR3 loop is CASSSGPMNTEAFF. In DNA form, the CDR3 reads TGTGCCAGCAGCTCGGGACCGATGAACACTGAAGCTTTCTTT.

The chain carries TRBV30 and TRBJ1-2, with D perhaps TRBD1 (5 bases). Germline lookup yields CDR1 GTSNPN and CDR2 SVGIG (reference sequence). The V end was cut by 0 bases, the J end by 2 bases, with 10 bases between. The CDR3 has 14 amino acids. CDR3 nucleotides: TGTGCCTGGAGTGTTGGGGCAGGGAACTATGGCTACACCTTC. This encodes CAWSVGAGNYGYTF. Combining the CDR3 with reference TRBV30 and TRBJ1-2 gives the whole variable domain SQTIHQWPATLVQPVGSPLSLECTVEGTSNPNLYWYRQAAGRGLQLLFYSVGIGQISSEVPQNLSASRPQDRQFILSSKKLLLSDSGFYLCAWSVGAGNYGYTFGSGTRLTVV.

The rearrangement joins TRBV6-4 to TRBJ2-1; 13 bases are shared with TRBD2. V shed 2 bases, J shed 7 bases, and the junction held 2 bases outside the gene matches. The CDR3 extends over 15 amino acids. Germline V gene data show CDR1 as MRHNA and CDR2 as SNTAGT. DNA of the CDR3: TGTGCCAGCAGTGACACACTAGCGGGAGGGAATGAGCAGTTCTTC. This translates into CASSDTLAGGNEQFF.

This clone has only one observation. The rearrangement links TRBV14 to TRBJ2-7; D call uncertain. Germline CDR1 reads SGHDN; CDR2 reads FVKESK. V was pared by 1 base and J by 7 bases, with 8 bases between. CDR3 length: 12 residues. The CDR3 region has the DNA TGTGCCAGCAGCCAAGTCTCGGTGGAGCAGTACTTC. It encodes CASSQVSVEQYF.

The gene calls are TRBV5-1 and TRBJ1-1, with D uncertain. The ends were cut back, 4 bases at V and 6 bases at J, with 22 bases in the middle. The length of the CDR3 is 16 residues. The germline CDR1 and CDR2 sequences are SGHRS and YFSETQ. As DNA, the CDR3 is TGCGCCAGCAGCACTGCGGGAGGGCTACTTACCCCTGAAGCTTTCTTT. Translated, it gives CASSTAGGLLTPEAFF.

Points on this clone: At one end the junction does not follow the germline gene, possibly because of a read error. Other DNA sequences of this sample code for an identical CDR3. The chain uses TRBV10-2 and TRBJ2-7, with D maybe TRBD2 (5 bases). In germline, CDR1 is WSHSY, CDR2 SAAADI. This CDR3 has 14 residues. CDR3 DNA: TGCGCCAGCAGTGAAATCCGGGGATCCTACGAACAGTACTTC. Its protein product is CASSEIRGSYEQYF.

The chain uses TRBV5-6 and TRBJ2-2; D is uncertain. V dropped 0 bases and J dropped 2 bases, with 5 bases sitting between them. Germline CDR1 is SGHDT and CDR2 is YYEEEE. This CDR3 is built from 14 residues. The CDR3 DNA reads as TGTGCCAGCAGCTTGGGGCTCAACACCGGGGAGCTGTTTTTT. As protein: CASSLGLNTGELFF.

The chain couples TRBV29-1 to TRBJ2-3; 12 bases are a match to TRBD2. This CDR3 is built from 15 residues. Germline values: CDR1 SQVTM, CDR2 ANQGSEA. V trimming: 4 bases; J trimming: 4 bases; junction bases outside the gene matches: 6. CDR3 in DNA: TGCAGCGTTGCAAGACTAGCGGGAGCAGCAGATACGCAGTATTTT. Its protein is CSVARLAGAADTQYF.

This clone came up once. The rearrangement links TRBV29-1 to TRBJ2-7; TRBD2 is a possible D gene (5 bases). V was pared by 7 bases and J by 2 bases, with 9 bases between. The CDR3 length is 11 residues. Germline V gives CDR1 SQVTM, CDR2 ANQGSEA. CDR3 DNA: TGCAGCGCGGCGGGTGCCTACGAGCAGTACTTC. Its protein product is CSAAGAYEQYF.

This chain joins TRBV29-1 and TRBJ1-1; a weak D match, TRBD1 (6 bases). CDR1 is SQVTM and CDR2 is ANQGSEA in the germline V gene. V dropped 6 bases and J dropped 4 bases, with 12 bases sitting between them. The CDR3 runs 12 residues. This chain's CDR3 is CSVGASGTEAFF. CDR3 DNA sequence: TGCAGCGTGGGGGCTTCGGGCACTGAAGCTTTCTTT. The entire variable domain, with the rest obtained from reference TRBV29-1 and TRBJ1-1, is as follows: SAVISQKPSRDICQRGTSLTIQCQVDSQVTMMFWYRQQPGQSLTLIATANQGSEATYESGFVIDKFPISRPNLTFSTLTVSNMSPEDSSIYLCSVGASGTEAFFGQGTRLTVV.

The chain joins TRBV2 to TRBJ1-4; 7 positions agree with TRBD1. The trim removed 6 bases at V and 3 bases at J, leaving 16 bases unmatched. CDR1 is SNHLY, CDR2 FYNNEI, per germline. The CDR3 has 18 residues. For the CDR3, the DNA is TGTGCCAGCAGAAGTATTGAGTTGACAGGGAGTGCTAATGAAAAACTGTTTTTT. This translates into CASRSIELTGSANEKLFF.